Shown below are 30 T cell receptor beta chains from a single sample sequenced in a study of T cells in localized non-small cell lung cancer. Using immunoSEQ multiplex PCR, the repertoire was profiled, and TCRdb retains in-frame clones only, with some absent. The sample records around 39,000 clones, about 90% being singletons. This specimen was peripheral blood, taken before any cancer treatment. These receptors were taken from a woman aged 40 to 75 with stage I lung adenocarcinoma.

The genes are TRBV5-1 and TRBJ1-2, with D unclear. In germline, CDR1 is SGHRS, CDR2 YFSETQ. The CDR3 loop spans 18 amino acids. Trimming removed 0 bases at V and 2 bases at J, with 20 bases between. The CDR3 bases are TGCGCCAGCAGCTTGGCGACGGGGATCAGGTTGCCAAACTATGGCTACACCTTC. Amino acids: CASSLATGIRLPNYGYTF.

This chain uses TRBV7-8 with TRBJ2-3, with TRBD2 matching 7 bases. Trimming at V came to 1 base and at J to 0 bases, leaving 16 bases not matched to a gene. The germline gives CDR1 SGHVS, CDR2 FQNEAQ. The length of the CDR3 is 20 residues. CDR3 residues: CASSLEAGGWGGSSTDTQYF. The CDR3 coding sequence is TGTGCCAGCAGCTTAGAAGCAGGCGGGTGGGGGGGTTCTAGCACAGATACGCAGTATTTT.

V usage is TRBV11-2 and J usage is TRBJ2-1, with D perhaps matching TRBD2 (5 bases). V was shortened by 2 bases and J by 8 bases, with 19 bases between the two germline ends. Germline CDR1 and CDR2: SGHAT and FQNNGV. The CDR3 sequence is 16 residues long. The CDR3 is CASSLFPGPSGDEQFF. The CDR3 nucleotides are TGTGCCAGCAGCTTATTTCCCGGCCCTTCCGGGGATGAGCAGTTCTTC.

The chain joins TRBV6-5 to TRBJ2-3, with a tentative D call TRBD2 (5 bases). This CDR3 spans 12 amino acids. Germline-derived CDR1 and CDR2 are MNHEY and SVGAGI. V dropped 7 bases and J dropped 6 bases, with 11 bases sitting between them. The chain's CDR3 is CASMASHDTQYF. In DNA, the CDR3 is TGTGCCAGCATGGCTAGCCACGATACGCAGTATTTT.

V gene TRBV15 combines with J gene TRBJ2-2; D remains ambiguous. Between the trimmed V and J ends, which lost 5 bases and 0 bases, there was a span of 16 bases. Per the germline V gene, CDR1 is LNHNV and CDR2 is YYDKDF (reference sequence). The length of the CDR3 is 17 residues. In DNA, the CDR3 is TGTGCCACCAGCCCCGGGCAACAAAACGCGAACACCGGGGAGCTGTTTTTT. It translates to CATSPGQQNANTGELFF.

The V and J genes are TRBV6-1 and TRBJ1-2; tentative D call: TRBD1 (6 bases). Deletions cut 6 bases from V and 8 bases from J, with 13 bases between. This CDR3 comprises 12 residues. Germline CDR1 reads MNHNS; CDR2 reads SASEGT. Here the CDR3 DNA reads TGTGCCAGCAGCCCAAGACAGGCGGGCTACACCTTC. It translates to CASSPRQAGYTF.

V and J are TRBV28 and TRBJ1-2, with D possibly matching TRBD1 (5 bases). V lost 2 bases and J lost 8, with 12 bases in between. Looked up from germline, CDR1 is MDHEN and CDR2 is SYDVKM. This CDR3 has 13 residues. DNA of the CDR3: TGTGCCAGCAGTTTACCGGGGGTGGGAGGCTACACCTTC. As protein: CASSLPGVGGYTF.

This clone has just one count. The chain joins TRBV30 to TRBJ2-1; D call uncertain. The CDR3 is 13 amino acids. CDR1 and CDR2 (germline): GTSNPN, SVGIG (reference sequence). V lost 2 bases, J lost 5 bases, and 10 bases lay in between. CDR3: CAWSSSRNNEQFF. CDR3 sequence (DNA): TGTGCCTGGAGTTCGTCCCGAAACAATGAGCAGTTCTTC.

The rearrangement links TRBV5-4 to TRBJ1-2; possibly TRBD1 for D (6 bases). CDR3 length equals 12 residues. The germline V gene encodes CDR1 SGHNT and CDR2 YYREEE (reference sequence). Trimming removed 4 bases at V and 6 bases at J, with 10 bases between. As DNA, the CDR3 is TGTGCCAGCAGCCCTAACAGGGATGGCTACACCTTC. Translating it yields CASSPNRDGYTF.

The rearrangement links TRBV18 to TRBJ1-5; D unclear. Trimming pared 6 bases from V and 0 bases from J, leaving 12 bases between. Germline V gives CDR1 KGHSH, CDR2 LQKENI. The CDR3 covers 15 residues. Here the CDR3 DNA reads TGTGCCAGCTCTCGGGGAGGGAATAGCAATCAGCCCCAGCATTTT. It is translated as CASSRGGNSNQPQHF.

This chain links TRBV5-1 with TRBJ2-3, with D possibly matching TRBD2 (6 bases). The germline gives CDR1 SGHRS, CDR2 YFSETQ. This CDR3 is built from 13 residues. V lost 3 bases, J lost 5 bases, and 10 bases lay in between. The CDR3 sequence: CASSSMGLDTQYF. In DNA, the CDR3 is TGCGCCAGCAGCTCCATGGGACTAGATACGCAGTATTTT.

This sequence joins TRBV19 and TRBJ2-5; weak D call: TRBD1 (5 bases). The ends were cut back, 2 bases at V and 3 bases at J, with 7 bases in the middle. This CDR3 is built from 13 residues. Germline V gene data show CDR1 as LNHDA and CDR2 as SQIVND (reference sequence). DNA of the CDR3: TGTGCCAGTAGTATAACCAGGGAAGAGACCCAGTACTTC. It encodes CASSITREETQYF. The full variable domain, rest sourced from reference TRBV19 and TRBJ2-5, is DGGITQSPKYLFRKEGQNVTLSCEQNLNHDAMYWYRQDPGQGLRLIYYSQIVNDFQKGDIAEGYSVSREKKESFPLTVTSAQKNPTAFYLCASSITREETQYFGPGTRLLVL.

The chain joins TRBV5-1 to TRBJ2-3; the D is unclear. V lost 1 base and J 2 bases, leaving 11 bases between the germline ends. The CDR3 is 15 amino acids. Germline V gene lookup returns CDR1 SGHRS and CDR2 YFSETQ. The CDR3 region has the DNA TGCGCCAGCAGCTTGTCTACCTTTTTCACAGATACGCAGTATTTT. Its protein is CASSLSTFFTDTQYF.

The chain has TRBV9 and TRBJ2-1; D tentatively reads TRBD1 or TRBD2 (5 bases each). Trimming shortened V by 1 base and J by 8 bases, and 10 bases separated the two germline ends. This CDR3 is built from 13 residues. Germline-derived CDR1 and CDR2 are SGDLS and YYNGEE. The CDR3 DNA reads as TGTGCCAGCAGCGTATGGGGGACCGATGAGCAGTTCTTC. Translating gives CASSVWGTDEQFF.

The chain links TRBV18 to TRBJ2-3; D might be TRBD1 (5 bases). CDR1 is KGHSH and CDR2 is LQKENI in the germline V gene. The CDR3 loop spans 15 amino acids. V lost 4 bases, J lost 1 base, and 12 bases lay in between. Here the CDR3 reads CASSLPQGGTDTQYF. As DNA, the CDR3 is TGTGCCAGCTCACTACCTCAGGGTGGCACAGATACGCAGTATTTT.

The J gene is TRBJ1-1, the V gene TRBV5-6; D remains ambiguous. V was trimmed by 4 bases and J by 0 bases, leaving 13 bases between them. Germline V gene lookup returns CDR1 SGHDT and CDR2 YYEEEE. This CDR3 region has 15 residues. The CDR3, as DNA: TGTGCCAGCAGCCTCTTCAATTACATGAACACTGAAGCTTTCTTT. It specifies CASSLFNYMNTEAFF. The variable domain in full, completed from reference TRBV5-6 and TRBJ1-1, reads DAGVTQSPTHLIKTRGQQVTLRCSPKSGHDTVSWYQQALGQGPQFIFQYYEEEERQRGNFPDRFSGHQFPNYSSELNVNALLLGDSALYLCASSLFNYMNTEAFFGQGTRLTVV.

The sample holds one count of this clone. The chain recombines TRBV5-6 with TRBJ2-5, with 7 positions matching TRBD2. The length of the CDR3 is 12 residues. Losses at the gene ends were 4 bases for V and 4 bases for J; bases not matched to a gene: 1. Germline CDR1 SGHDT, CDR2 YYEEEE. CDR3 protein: CASSGGVETQYF. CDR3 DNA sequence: TGTGCCAGCAGCGGGGGGGTAGAGACCCAGTACTTC.

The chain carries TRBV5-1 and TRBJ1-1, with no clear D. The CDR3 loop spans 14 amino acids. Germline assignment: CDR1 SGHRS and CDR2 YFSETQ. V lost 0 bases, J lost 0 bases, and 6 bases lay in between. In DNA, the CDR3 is TGCGCCAGCAGCTTGGACGGATTGAACACTGAAGCTTTCTTT. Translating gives CASSLDGLNTEAFF.

The CDR3 spells CASSYSFGVLDNEQFF. The DNA for the CDR3 is TGTGCCAGCAGTTACTCCTTCGGGGTTTTGGACAATGAGCAGTTCTTC. J is TRBJ2-1 and V is TRBV6-5; D might be TRBD2 (5 bases). The CDR3 length is 16 residues. CDR1 and CDR2 (germline): MNHEY, SVGAGI. V lost 0 bases and J lost 5, with 14 bases in between.

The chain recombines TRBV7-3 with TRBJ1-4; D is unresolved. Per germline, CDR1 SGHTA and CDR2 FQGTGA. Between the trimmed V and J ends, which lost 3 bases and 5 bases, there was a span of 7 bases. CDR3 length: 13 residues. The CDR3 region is CASSLTGNEKLFF. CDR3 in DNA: TGTGCCAGCAGCTTGACTGGAAATGAAAAACTGTTTTTT.

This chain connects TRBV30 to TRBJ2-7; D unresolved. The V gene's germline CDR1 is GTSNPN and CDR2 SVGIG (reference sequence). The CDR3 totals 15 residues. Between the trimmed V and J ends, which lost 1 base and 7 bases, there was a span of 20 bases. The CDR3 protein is CAWSGVVGLAGEQYF. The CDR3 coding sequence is TGTGCCTGGAGTGGGGTAGTCGGATTAGCCGGGGAGCAGTACTTC.

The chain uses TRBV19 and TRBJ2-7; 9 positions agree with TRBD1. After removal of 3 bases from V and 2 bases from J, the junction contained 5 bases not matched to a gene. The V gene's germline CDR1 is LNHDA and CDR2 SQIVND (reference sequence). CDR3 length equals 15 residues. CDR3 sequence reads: CASSITTGGAYEQYF. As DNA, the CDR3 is TGTGCCAGTAGTATCACCACAGGGGGCGCCTACGAGCAGTACTTC.

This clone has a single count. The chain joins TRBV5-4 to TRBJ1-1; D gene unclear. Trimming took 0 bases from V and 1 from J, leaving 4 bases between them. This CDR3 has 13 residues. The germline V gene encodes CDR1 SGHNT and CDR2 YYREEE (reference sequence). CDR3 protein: CASSLEANTEAFF. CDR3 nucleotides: TGTGCCAGCAGCTTGGAAGCGAACACTGAAGCTTTCTTT. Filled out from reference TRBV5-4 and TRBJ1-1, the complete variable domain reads ETGVTQSPTHLIKTRGQQVTLRCSSQSGHNTVSWYQQALGQGPQFIFQYYREEENGRGNFPPRFSGLQFPNYSSELNVNALELDDSALYLCASSLEANTEAFFGQGTRLTVV.

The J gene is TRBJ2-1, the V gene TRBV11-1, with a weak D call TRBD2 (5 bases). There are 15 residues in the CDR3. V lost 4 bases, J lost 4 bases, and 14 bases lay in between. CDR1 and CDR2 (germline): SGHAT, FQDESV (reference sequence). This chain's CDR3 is CASSSSGIRYNEQFF. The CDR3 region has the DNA TGTGCCAGCAGCTCCTCCGGGATCAGATACAATGAGCAGTTCTTC.

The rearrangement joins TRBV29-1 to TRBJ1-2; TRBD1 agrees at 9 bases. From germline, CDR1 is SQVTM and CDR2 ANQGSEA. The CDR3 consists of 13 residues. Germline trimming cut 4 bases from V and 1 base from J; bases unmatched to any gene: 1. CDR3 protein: CSVGQGGNYGYTF. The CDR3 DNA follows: TGCAGCGTTGGACAGGGGGGTAACTATGGCTACACCTTC.

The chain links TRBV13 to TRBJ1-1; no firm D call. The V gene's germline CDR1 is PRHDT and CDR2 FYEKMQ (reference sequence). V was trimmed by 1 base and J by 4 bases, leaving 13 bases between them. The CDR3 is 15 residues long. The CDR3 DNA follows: TGTGCCAGCAGCTTAGAAATGGGGAGGGCCACTGAAGCTTTCTTT. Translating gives CASSLEMGRATEAFF.

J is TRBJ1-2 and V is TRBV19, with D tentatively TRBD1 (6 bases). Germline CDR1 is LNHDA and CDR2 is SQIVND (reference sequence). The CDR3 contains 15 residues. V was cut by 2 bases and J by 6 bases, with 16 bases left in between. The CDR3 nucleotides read TGTGCCAGTAGTATACCTCGGGGGGCGCTTGATGGCTACACCTTC. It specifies CASSIPRGALDGYTF. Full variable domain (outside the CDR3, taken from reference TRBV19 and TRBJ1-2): DGGITQSPKYLFRKEGQNVTLSCEQNLNHDAMYWYRQDPGQGLRLIYYSQIVNDFQKGDIAEGYSVSREKKESFPLTVTSAQKNPTAFYLCASSIPRGALDGYTFGSGTRLTVV.

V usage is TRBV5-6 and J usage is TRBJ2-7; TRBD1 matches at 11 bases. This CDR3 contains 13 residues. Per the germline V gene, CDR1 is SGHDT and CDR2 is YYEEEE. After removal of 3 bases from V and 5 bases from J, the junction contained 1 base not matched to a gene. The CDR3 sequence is CASSSGQGDEQYF. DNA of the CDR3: TGTGCCAGCAGCTCGGGACAGGGGGACGAGCAGTACTTC.

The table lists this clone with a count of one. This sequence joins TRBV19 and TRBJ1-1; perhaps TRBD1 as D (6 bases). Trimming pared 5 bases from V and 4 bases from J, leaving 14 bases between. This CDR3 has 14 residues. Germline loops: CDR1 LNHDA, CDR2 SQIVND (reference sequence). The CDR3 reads CASSVTGRSTEAFF. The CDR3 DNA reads TGTGCCAGTAGTGTCACAGGGCGTTCCACTGAAGCTTTCTTT.

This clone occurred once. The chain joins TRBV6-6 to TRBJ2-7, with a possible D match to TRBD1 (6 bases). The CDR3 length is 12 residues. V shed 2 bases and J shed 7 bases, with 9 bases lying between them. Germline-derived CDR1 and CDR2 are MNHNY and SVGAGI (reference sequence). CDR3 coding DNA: TGTGCCAGCAGTTACCCGCAGGGGGAGCAGTACTTC. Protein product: CASSYPQGEQYF.